Following are 19 T cell receptor beta chains from one sample sequenced in a study of blood T cell repertoires in COVID-19. Measured with immunoSEQ multiplex PCR; TCRdb has only the in-frame clones, and not every one. This table holds 200,000 to 250,000 clones, approximately 85% found once. The sequenced material came from peripheral blood. The receptors stem from a woman aged 45-65 years with active or convalescent COVID-19.

This chain connects TRBV19 to TRBJ2-6, with unresolved D. CDR3 size: 17 residues. Germline CDR1 is LNHDA and CDR2 is SQIVND (reference sequence). Trimming removed 0 bases from V and 2 bases from J, with 11 bases in between. In nucleotides, the CDR3 is TGTGCCAGTAGTATAGATCCCTATACAGCTGGGGCCAACGTCCTGACTTTC. Protein: CASSIDPYTAGANVLTF.

The V call is TRBV6-4, the J call TRBJ2-5; D is perhaps TRBD1 (5 bases). Germline V gives CDR1 MRHNA, CDR2 SNTAGT. This CDR3 contains 14 residues. V dropped 0 bases and J dropped 5 bases, with 10 bases sitting between them. In nucleotides, the CDR3 is TGTGCCAGCAGTGACTCGATACAGGCGGAGACCCAGTACTTC. This gives the protein CASSDSIQAETQYF.

This sequence joins TRBV3-1 (or the pseudogene TRBV3-2) and TRBJ1-1; TRBD1 matches 9 bases. The V and J ends lost 1 base and 5 bases, in that order; junction bases with no gene match: 5. The germline CDR1 and CDR2 sequences are LGHDT and YNNKEL (reference sequence). This CDR3 comprises 15 residues. As DNA, the CDR3 is TGTGCCAGCAGCCAAGCGGGACAGGGAAGTACTGAAGCTTTCTTT. This encodes CASSQAGQGSTEAFF.

The chain is built from TRBV6-5 and TRBJ1-4; 7 bases are a match to TRBD1. Unmatched junction bases numbered 12, after V lost 6 bases and J lost 8 bases. CDR1 and CDR2 (germline): MNHEY, SVGAGI. This CDR3 has 15 amino acids. The DNA for the CDR3 is TGTGCCAGCAGCGGCACAGGGGTCGAAGGCGAAAAACTGTTTTTT. Translating gives CASSGTGVEGEKLFF.

The chain combines TRBV30 with TRBJ2-6; D is unclear. The germline CDR1 and CDR2 sequences are GTSNPN and SVGIG (reference sequence). V gave up 4 bases and J gave up 1 base, with 8 bases separating them. There are 14 residues in the CDR3. The CDR3 sequence is CAWNLGSGANVLTF. CDR3 nucleotide sequence: TGTGCCTGGAATCTCGGGTCTGGGGCCAACGTCCTGACTTTC.

The rearrangement uses TRBV4-2 and TRBJ2-5, with 9 bases fitting TRBD2. J lost 4 bases, V lost 5 bases, and 11 bases had no gene match. Germline values: CDR1 LGHNA, CDR2 YNFKEQ. This CDR3 has 16 residues. The CDR3 region has the DNA TGTGCCAGCAGCTTCTCCGGGGGCGGGGGGGCAGAGACCCAGTACTTC. It is translated as CASSFSGGGGAETQYF.

The chain combines TRBV6-5 with TRBJ2-1, with 8 positions matching TRBD1. CDR3 size: 11 residues. CDR1 MNHEY and CDR2 SVGAGI come from the germline V gene. V lost 6 bases, J lost 13 bases, and 5 bases stayed unmatched. The CDR3 sequence: CASSKGQDQFF. The CDR3, as DNA: TGTGCCAGCAGCAAGGGACAGGATCAGTTCTTC.

The rearrangement uses TRBV2 and TRBJ1-1; D uncertain. V lost 6 bases and J 0 bases, leaving 11 bases between the germline ends. CDR3 length equals 14 residues. The germline V gene encodes CDR1 SNHLY and CDR2 FYNNEI. The CDR3 sequence: CASSSQEMNTEAFF. The CDR3 DNA reads as TGTGCCAGCAGCTCCCAGGAAATGAACACTGAAGCTTTCTTT.

The CDR3 region is CASSEAGDNYEQFF. The CDR3 region has the DNA TGTGCCAGCAGTGAAGCGGGAGATAACTATGAGCAGTTCTTC. This chain links TRBV6-1 with TRBJ2-1; TRBD2 might be the D (5 bases). The germline V gene encodes CDR1 MNHNS and CDR2 SASEGT. The CDR3 runs to 14 residues. The V gene lost 0 bases and the J gene lost 8 bases, with 11 bases spanning the gap.

The rearrangement links TRBV4-1 to TRBJ1-1, with D unclear. V lost 2 bases and J lost 7, with 8 bases in between. This CDR3 is built from 12 residues. The germline gives CDR1 MGHRA, CDR2 YSYEKL. The CDR3 here is CASSQRPGEAFF. CDR3 DNA sequence: TGCGCCAGCAGCCAACGCCCGGGTGAAGCTTTCTTT.

This chain uses TRBV4-1 with TRBJ2-3; 14 bases are a match to TRBD2. CDR1 and CDR2 (germline): MGHRA, YSYEKL. The V gene end was trimmed by 2 bases and the J gene end by 3 bases; junction bases not matched to a gene: 4. The CDR3 extends over 17 amino acids. Written as DNA, the CDR3 is TGCGCCAGCAGCCAAAGGACTAGCGGGGGGTATACAGATACGCAGTATTTT. This gives the protein CASSQRTSGGYTDTQYF.

V is TRBV5-4 and J is TRBJ1-1, with D maybe TRBD1 (5 bases). Germline CDR1 SGHNT, CDR2 YYREEE (reference sequence). V was clipped by 4 bases and J by 0 bases, with 10 bases between them. The CDR3 is made up of 14 amino acids. CDR3 protein: CASSPDSMNTEAFF. The CDR3 bases are TGTGCCAGCAGCCCTGACAGTATGAACACTGAAGCTTTCTTT.

V gene TRBV12-3 or TRBV12-4 combines with J gene TRBJ2-5; unclear D gene. Trimming stripped 6 bases from V and 2 bases from J, with 7 bases between. The CDR3 has 12 residues. This chain's CDR3 is CASRADQETQYF. The CDR3, as DNA: TGTGCCAGCAGGGCGGATCAAGAGACCCAGTACTTC.

This chain uses TRBV18 with TRBJ2-7, with 13 positions matching TRBD2. Per germline, CDR1 KGHSH and CDR2 LQKENI. V lost 3 bases to trimming and J lost 6 bases; unmatched junction nucleotides: 11. The CDR3 contains 17 residues. The CDR3 coding sequence is TGTGCCAGCTCACCGAAACTAGCGGGAGGGGCCGGTCTCGAGCAGTACTTC. Protein product: CASSPKLAGGAGLEQYF.

The V call is TRBV27, the J call TRBJ2-1; 13 bases are a match to TRBD2. The CDR3 totals 17 residues. Germline assignment: CDR1 MNHEY and CDR2 SMNVEV (reference sequence). The V segment lost 6 bases and the J segment 4 bases; nucleotides outside the gene matches: 9. The DNA for the CDR3 is TGTGCCAGCAGAACCGGGACTAGCGGGGTGATGTACAATGAGCAGTTCTTC. Amino acids: CASRTGTSGVMYNEQFF.

The V and J genes are TRBV5-1 and TRBJ2-2; 9 bases align to TRBD1. The V gene's germline CDR1 is SGHRS and CDR2 YFSETQ. This CDR3 comprises 17 residues. With V trimmed by 0 bases and J by 4 bases, 7 bases remained unmatched. The CDR3 DNA follows: TGCGCCAGCAGCTTGGATGACAGGGGGAGCGGCACCGGGGAGCTGTTTTTT. The encoded protein is CASSLDDRGSGTGELFF.

The chain employs TRBV7-3 and TRBJ2-3; 8 nucleotides agree with TRBD1. J gave up 0 bases and V 6 bases, and 5 bases lay outside the gene matches. The CDR3 consists of 15 residues. Germline CDR1 and CDR2: SGHTA and FQGTGA. Written as DNA, the CDR3 is TGTGCCAGCAGGCACAGGGGGGAAAGCACAGATACGCAGTATTTT. It yields the protein CASRHRGESTDTQYF.

This clone was observed a handful of times. The chain couples TRBV7-8 to TRBJ2-7, with a weak D call TRBD2 (6 bases). Germline values: CDR1 SGHVS, CDR2 FQNEAQ. Between the trimmed V and J ends, which lost 1 base and 0 bases, there was a span of 13 bases. The CDR3 has 16 residues. DNA for the CDR3: TGTGCCAGCAGCTTAGGGGGAGGCAGGCCCTCCTACGAGCAGTACGTC. This encodes CASSLGGGRPSYEQYV.

To note about this clone: This sequence may be a read error, since a much larger clone differs from it by one base. V is TRBV28 and J is TRBJ1-2; D not certain. Germline assignment: CDR1 MDHEN and CDR2 SYDVKM. Trimming shortened V by 6 bases and J by 2 bases, and 13 bases separated the two germline ends. The CDR3 is 14 amino acids. For the CDR3, the DNA is TGTGCCAGCAGCCCCGGACGGGGAAACTATGGCTACACCTTC. Translating it yields CASSPGRGNYGYTF.